The 23 T cell receptor beta chains listed next were all sequenced from one sample in a study of blood T cells in healthy people across ages (dated by TCRdb to the mid-2010s). The method was 5' RACE. The sequencer was an Illumina HiSeq 2500. A second PCR of about 7 to 12 cycles was run with a J-beta primer mix and a sample-barcoded 5' primer. TCRdb handled the public reads itself, with Q25 trimming in fastp and clone calling in MiXCR, and kept productive beta chains. Rows matching on CDR3 protein sequence are summarized as one entry with the most common DNA and genes. For this sample the table gives about 800,000 distinct CDR3 sequences, of which roughly 46% were detected only once. 15% to 20% of the sample is in the top ten clones. Source material: blood. The receptors were gathered from a man aged 80 or over in good health.

The chain combines TRBV4-1 with TRBJ2-5; D is perhaps TRBD1 or TRBD2 (5 bases each). Germline lookup yields CDR1 MGHRA and CDR2 YSYEKL. V was cut by 4 bases and J by 4 bases, with 16 bases left in between. This CDR3 has 15 amino acids. This CDR3 reads CASSPEGQGRETQYF. CDR3 DNA sequence: TGCGCCAGCAGCCCCGAGGGGCAGGGTAGAGAGACCCAGTACTTC.

The sample holds many counts of this clonotype. The rearrangement links TRBV12-3 or TRBV12-4 to TRBJ2-1, with 9 positions matching TRBD2. The J segment lost 4 bases and the V segment lost 6 bases, leaving 7 bases of the junction unmatched. The CDR3 totals 15 residues. The CDR3 protein is CASREAGGDYNEQFF. CDR3 nucleotide sequence: TGTGCCAGCAGGGAAGCGGGAGGAGATTACAATGAGCAGTTCTTC.

In this sample, this clonotype turned up a few times. This chain joins TRBV5-5 and TRBJ2-3; 12 bases line up with TRBD1. CDR1 is SGHKS, CDR2 YYEKEE, per germline (reference sequence). With V trimmed by 4 bases and J by 6 bases, 3 bases remained unmatched. There are 14 residues in the CDR3. This chain's CDR3 is CASSGGTGGDTQYF. DNA of the CDR3: TGTGCCAGCAGCGGAGGGACAGGGGGCGATACGCAGTATTTT.

This clonotype was counted between two and nine times. A much more abundant neighbour one base away suggests this may be a read error. This chain links TRBV20-1 with TRBJ2-5; D possibly corresponds to TRBD2 (6 bases). The CDR3 length is 12 residues. CDR1 DFQATT and CDR2 SNEGSKA come from the germline V gene (reference sequence). CDR3 in amino acids: CRAGTLRETQYF. CDR3 coding DNA: TGCAGGGCTGGGACTCTTCGGGAGACCCAGTACTTC.

This rearrangement joins TRBV5-1 to TRBJ2-1; D call uncertain. Germline-derived CDR1 and CDR2 are SGHRS and YFSETQ. This CDR3 spans 14 amino acids. Trimming pared 0 bases from V and 9 bases from J, leaving 13 bases between. CDR3: CASSLASSVGEQFF. The CDR3 DNA follows: TGCGCCAGCAGCTTGGCGTCTTCTGTAGGTGAGCAGTTCTTC.

This clonotype has just one count. The rearrangement links TRBV5-1 to TRBJ2-2; 14 nucleotides line up with TRBD2. V lost 4 bases and J lost 4; bases outside the gene matches: 6. Germline CDR1 and CDR2: SGHRS and YFSETQ. The CDR3 length is 17 residues. The CDR3 bases are TGCGCCAGCAGCCCGACTAGCGGGAGGGCCCGCACCGGGGAGCTGTTTTTT. It codes for CASSPTSGRARTGELFF.

This clonotype was detected a few times. The chain is built from TRBV12-3 or TRBV12-4 and TRBJ1-4; D not certain. V was shortened by 6 bases and J by 7 bases, with 9 bases between the two germline ends. The CDR3 loop spans 12 amino acids. In nucleotides, the CDR3 is TGTGCCAGCAGCAATTGGGGTGAAAAACTGTTTTTT. It encodes CASSNWGEKLFF.

This chain uses TRBV29-1 with TRBJ1-4; D uncertain. Trimming pared 6 bases from V and 8 bases from J, leaving 10 bases between. This CDR3 is 11 amino acids long. The germline gives CDR1 SQVTM, CDR2 ANQGSEA. In DNA, the CDR3 is TGCAGCGTCGGCAATCTGGAAAAACTGTTTTTT. Translating gives CSVGNLEKLFF.

This rearrangement joins TRBV7-2 to TRBJ2-7; the match to TRBD1 covers 7 bases. This CDR3 is built from 14 residues. V shed 5 bases and J 2 bases; nucleotides not matched to a gene: 6. Germline loops: CDR1 SGHTA, CDR2 FQGNSA. The CDR3 here is CASSAQGFAYEQYF. For the CDR3, the DNA is TGTGCCAGCAGCGCACAGGGGTTTGCCTACGAGCAGTACTTC.

The rearrangement links TRBV6-2 or TRBV6-3 to TRBJ2-5, with D uncertain. The CDR3 has 16 amino acids. Deletions cut 0 bases from V and 2 bases from J, with 13 bases between. Germline V gene data show CDR1 as MNHEY and CDR2 as SVGEGT. The CDR3 loop reads CASSYSFSGGQETQYF. CDR3 coding DNA: TGTGCCAGCAGTTACTCTTTCTCAGGCGGACAAGAGACCCAGTACTTC.

The chain carries TRBV13 and TRBJ2-1, with D possibly being TRBD2 (6 bases). Germline-derived CDR1 and CDR2 are PRHDT and FYEKMQ (reference sequence). The CDR3 sequence is 13 residues long. V was shortened by 10 bases and J by 6 bases, with 16 bases between the two germline ends. CDR3 nucleotides: TGTGCCACCGGGGAGGTCCTGACCAATGAGCAGTTCTTC. Protein sequence: CATGEVLTNEQFF.

This clonotype was observed a single time. The genes are TRBV29-1 and TRBJ1-1, with D perhaps TRBD1 (5 bases). Looked up from germline, CDR1 is SQVTM and CDR2 is ANQGSEA. Trimming took 7 bases from V and 5 from J, leaving 17 bases between them. This CDR3 comprises 13 residues. The CDR3 here is CSAERQGGTEAFF. The CDR3 coding sequence is TGCAGCGCCGAGAGGCAGGGCGGTACTGAAGCTTTCTTT.

The chain recombines TRBV6-2 or TRBV6-3 with TRBJ2-7; the D is unclear. V dropped 5 bases and J dropped 2 bases, with 13 bases sitting between them. From germline, CDR1 is MNHEY and CDR2 SVGEGT. The CDR3 consists of 14 residues. For the CDR3, the DNA is TGTGCCAGCAGTAAGGGCCAACCTACCTACGAGCAGTACTTC. This codes for CASSKGQPTYEQYF.

About this clonotype itself: A much larger clonotype is one base distant, so this may be a read error. The V and J genes are TRBV11-2 and TRBJ2-1, with D tentatively TRBD1 or TRBD2 (5 bases each). The germline V gene encodes CDR1 SGHAT and CDR2 FQNNGV. The CDR3 has 13 residues. CDR3 in DNA: TGTGCCAGCTGCTTAGGGCCATGGGGGGAGCAGTTCTTC. Residues: CASCLGPWGEQFF.

This clonotype was recorded a few times. CDR3 DNA sequence: TGCAGCGTTGCTAGCGGAGTAGCCAAAAACATTCAGTACTTC. Its protein product is CSVASGVAKNIQYF. This chain joins TRBV29-1 and TRBJ2-4; 7 bases align to TRBD2. The CDR3 is 14 residues long. Germline V gene sequence: CDR1 SQVTM, CDR2 ANQGSEA. V lost 4 bases and J lost 0; bases outside the gene matches: 3.

This clonotype has a handful of counts. The chain links TRBV7-9 to TRBJ2-1, with 10 nucleotides matching TRBD2. V lost 5 bases, J lost 5 bases, and 12 bases stayed unmatched. The germline CDR1 and CDR2 sequences are SEHNR and FQNEAQ (reference sequence). The CDR3 extends over 17 amino acids. The DNA of the CDR3 is TGTGCCAGCAGCCAGAAAGACAGCGGGAGGGGGAACAATGAGCAGTTCTTC. It translates to CASSQKDSGRGNNEQFF.

The chain uses TRBV7-2 and TRBJ2-7; 8 positions match TRBD2. Germline V gene lookup returns CDR1 SGHTA and CDR2 FQGNSA. V was pared by 5 bases and J by 6 bases, with 9 bases of the junction left unmatched. The CDR3 covers 14 residues. CDR3 in DNA: TGTGCCAGCAGCCCTGTGGCGGGAGGTGTCGAGCAGTACTTC. Amino acids: CASSPVAGGVEQYF.

This clonotype was recorded many times. This rearrangement joins TRBV29-1 to TRBJ2-5; 7 bases match TRBD2. The germline V gene has CDR1 SQVTM and CDR2 ANQGSEA. The CDR3 extends over 12 amino acids. After removal of 4 bases from V and 4 bases from J, the junction contained 3 bases not matched to a gene. CDR3 loop: CSVASGGETQYF. Written as DNA, the CDR3 is TGCAGCGTTGCATCGGGGGGAGAGACCCAGTACTTC.

V is TRBV12-3 or TRBV12-4 and J is TRBJ2-1; maybe TRBD2 (5 bases). The CDR3 sequence is 16 residues long. V dropped 2 bases and J dropped 4 bases, with 15 bases sitting between them. CDR3 in DNA: TGTGCCAGCAGTTTATTAGGCGGGCATCGGTACAATGAGCAGTTCTTC. Protein sequence: CASSLLGGHRYNEQFF.

This sequence joins TRBV10-3 and TRBJ1-2, with 7 bases aligning to TRBD1. CDR3 size: 13 residues. From germline, CDR1 is ENHRY and CDR2 SYGVKD. V was pared by 3 bases and J by 9 bases, with 7 bases of the junction left unmatched. CDR3 amino acids: CAISERGQDRYTF. DNA of the CDR3: TGTGCCATCAGTGAAAGGGGGCAGGACCGCTACACCTTC.

This clonotype was detected many times. The rearrangement links TRBV12-3 or TRBV12-4 to TRBJ2-5; D is ambiguous. The V and J ends lost 3 bases and 0 bases respectively, with 5 bases between them. The CDR3 consists of 13 residues. The CDR3 protein is CASSLQYQETQYF. CDR3 sequence (DNA): TGTGCCAGCAGTTTGCAGTACCAAGAGACCCAGTACTTC.

This sequence joins TRBV20-1 and TRBJ2-5; possible D gene TRBD2, 5 bases. The V gene's germline CDR1 is DFQATT and CDR2 SNEGSKA (reference sequence). The CDR3 is 13 amino acids. V was pared by 4 bases and J by 11 bases, with 20 bases between. In nucleotides, the CDR3 is TGCAGTGCTAAGGGCAGGCGGGTAAATGAGCAGTACTTC. Translating it yields CSAKGRRVNEQYF.

The CDR3 bases are TGTGCCAGCAGTTTAAGCGGGATGCCCTACGAGCAGTACTTC. It yields the protein CASSLSGMPYEQYF. The chain uses TRBV12-3 or TRBV12-4 and TRBJ2-7; 7 positions agree with TRBD2. V shed 2 bases, J shed 2 bases, and the junction held 3 bases outside the gene matches. There are 14 residues in the CDR3.